The 5 T cell receptor beta chains presented below share a single source sample, sequenced in a study of T cell changes during pregnancy in multiple sclerosis. Here immunoSEQ multiplex PCR was the method, and the copy in TCRdb shows in-frame clones only, minus some. The sample has 45,000 or so clones, about 88% seen once. Sequencing was performed on CD4+ T cells from peripheral blood mononuclear cells, taken after pregnancy. The receptors originated from a female donor with multiple sclerosis, enrolled in a pregnancy study.

This chain joins TRBV7-2 and TRBJ2-7; D may be TRBD1 (6 bases). This CDR3 comprises 12 residues. V lost 2 bases to trimming and J lost 5 bases, with 7 bases between them. CDR1 is SGHTA and CDR2 is FQGNSA in the germline V gene. The CDR3 DNA reads TGTGCCAGCAGCTTACAGGGGCACGAGCAGTACTTC. Translating it yields CASSLQGHEQYF.

J is TRBJ2-1 and V is TRBV5-1, with TRBD2 matching 8 bases. J was trimmed by 7 bases and V by 3 bases; bases with no gene match: 3. CDR1 and CDR2 (germline): SGHRS, YFSETQ. This CDR3 region has 13 residues. The CDR3 coding sequence is TGCGCCAGCAGCTATGGCGGGAGGAATGAGCAGTTCTTC. Its translation is CASSYGGRNEQFF.

The CDR3: CASSPRTGLSFGEAFF. The CDR3 bases are TGTGCCAGCAGTCCGAGGACAGGGTTATCTTTCGGTGAAGCTTTCTTT. The chain is built from TRBV27 and TRBJ1-1; TRBD1 matches at 8 bases. This CDR3 is built from 16 residues. In germline, CDR1 is MNHEY, CDR2 SMNVEV (reference sequence). V gave up 5 bases and J gave up 7 bases; unmatched junction bases: 15.

V and J are TRBV4-2 and TRBJ1-2, with D possibly TRBD1 on 5 matching bases. The V end lost 7 bases, the J end lost 1 base, and 13 bases lay between the germline ends. CDR1 and CDR2 from the germline V gene are LGHNA and YNFKEQ. The CDR3 runs to 14 residues. The CDR3: CASTFSGINYGYTF. CDR3 nucleotide sequence: TGTGCCAGCACCTTCTCAGGGATTAACTATGGCTACACCTTC.

The V gene is TRBV11-2, the J gene TRBJ2-5, with 8 nucleotides matching TRBD1. The CDR3 length is 13 residues. The germline V gene encodes CDR1 SGHAT and CDR2 FQNNGV. V trimming: 3 bases; J trimming: 9 bases; junction bases outside the gene matches: 6. In DNA form, the CDR3 reads TGTGCCAGCAGCTTGGACAGGGCCGCGGCCCAGTACTTC. Encoded protein: CASSLDRAAAQYF.